The 30 T cell receptor beta chains in this list originate from one sample, sequenced in a study of beta chain features in type 1 diabetes. Their cognate antigens are unknown. Sequencing targeted expressed TCRB transcripts, as all isolated RNA had been reverse transcribed. Sequencing used immunoSEQ multiplex PCR; TCRdb keeps in-frame clones, though not all of them. The sample yields some 26,000 clones, about 63% seen once. Study-level findings and limits: Shorter TCRB CDR3s, moderately but significantly so, were found in Type 1 diabetes patients in all four CD4+ subsets.

The specimen was stem cell memory CD4+ T cells from blood. The receptors come from a woman between 40 and 55 years old with type 1 diabetes.

J is TRBJ2-2 and V is TRBV7-9, with D possibly matching TRBD2 (5 bases). Between the trimmed V and J ends, which lost 3 bases and 4 bases, there was a span of 15 bases. The length of the CDR3 is 16 residues. In germline, CDR1 is SEHNR, CDR2 FQNEAQ (reference sequence). The CDR3 sequence: CASSFSGNRVTGELFF. CDR3 bases: TGTGCCAGCAGCTTCTCCGGGAACAGAGTCACCGGGGAGCTGTTTTTT. The full variable domain, completed using reference TRBV7-9 and TRBJ2-2, is DTGVSQNPRHKITKRGQNVTFRCDPISEHNRLYWYRQTLGQGPEFLTYFQNEAQLEKSRLLSDRFSAERPKGSFSTLEIQRTEQGDSAMYLCASSFSGNRVTGELFFGEGSRLTVL.

The chain links TRBV5-6 to TRBJ2-1; 10 nucleotides match TRBD1. The V and J ends lost 4 bases and 4 bases, in that order; junction bases with no gene match: 8. The germline CDR1 and CDR2 sequences are SGHDT and YYEEEE. CDR3 length: 16 amino acids. CDR3 in amino acids: CASSHSRGQGYNEQFF. Written as DNA, the CDR3 is TGTGCCAGCAGCCATAGTCGGGGACAGGGGTACAATGAGCAGTTCTTC.

The chain links TRBV18 to TRBJ2-7; 7 nucleotides agree with TRBD1. After removal of 6 bases from V and 2 bases from J, the junction contained 10 bases not matched to a gene. Germline V gene data show CDR1 as KGHSH and CDR2 as LQKENI. There are 15 residues in the CDR3. This CDR3 is CASSQSLGTAYEQYF. DNA of the CDR3: TGTGCCAGCTCCCAGTCCCTGGGGACAGCCTACGAGCAGTACTTC.

This chain links TRBV5-1 with TRBJ2-6; 7 nucleotides line up with TRBD1. The CDR3 length is 20 residues. J lost 3 bases, V lost 2 bases, and 17 bases had no gene match. Per germline, CDR1 SGHRS and CDR2 YFSETQ. The CDR3 DNA reads TGCGCCAGCAGCTTTGGGCAGGGGGACCTCGTTCGTGATGGGGCCAACGTCCTGACTTTC. It codes for CASSFGQGDLVRDGANVLTF.

This clone was picked up one time. As DNA, the CDR3 is TGTGCCAGCAGCTTCCAGGGGACAGGGGAAAGGAGAGCTGAAGCTTTCTTT. Translation: CASSFQGTGERRAEAFF. The J gene is TRBJ1-1, the V gene TRBV7-9, with 10 bases identical to TRBD1. The V and J ends lost 3 bases and 6 bases, in that order; junction bases with no gene match: 13. Germline assignment: CDR1 SEHNR and CDR2 FQNEAQ (reference sequence). The CDR3 sequence is 17 residues long.

The sample holds a few counts of this clone. This rearrangement joins TRBV28 to TRBJ2-7, with D perhaps matching TRBD1 (6 bases). The CDR3 runs 14 residues. Germline CDR1 reads MDHEN; CDR2 reads SYDVKM. Trimming stripped 3 bases from V and 2 bases from J, with 11 bases between. Here the CDR3 DNA reads TGTGCCAGCAGTTTGGGGACAACAACCTACGAGCAGTACTTC. Its protein is CASSLGTTTYEQYF.

The rearrangement joins TRBV28 to TRBJ1-3; D unresolved. Germline V lookup: CDR1 MDHEN, CDR2 SYDVKM. Deletions cut 2 bases from V and 8 bases from J, with 16 bases between. The CDR3 is 15 amino acids. Here the CDR3 reads CASSLSGLVGDTIYF. The CDR3 DNA reads as TGTGCCAGCAGTTTAAGCGGACTGGTCGGGGACACCATATATTTT.

V gene TRBV19 combines with J gene TRBJ2-5; 7 bases line up with TRBD1. The V segment lost 5 bases and the J segment 14 bases; nucleotides outside the gene matches: 14. The CDR3 is 13 amino acids. The V gene's germline CDR1 is LNHDA and CDR2 SQIVND (reference sequence). CDR3 DNA sequence: TGTGCCAGTAGTGGCGGCATGGGACAGCCGGGCTACTTC. Its translation: CASSGGMGQPGYF.

The chain has TRBV5-4 and TRBJ2-2; 12 bases are a match to TRBD1. V was clipped by 3 bases and J by 4 bases; unmatched bases: 7. The germline V gene has CDR1 SGHNT and CDR2 YYREEE (reference sequence). The CDR3 is made up of 17 amino acids. In nucleotides, the CDR3 is TGTGCCAGCAGCTCCCCGGGACAGGGGGCTATCACCGGGGAGCTGTTTTTT. It translates to CASSSPGQGAITGELFF. The full variable domain, its missing parts supplied by reference TRBV5-4 and TRBJ2-2, is ETGVTQSPTHLIKTRGQQVTLRCSSQSGHNTVSWYQQALGQGPQFIFQYYREEENGRGNFPPRFSGLQFPNYSSELNVNALELDDSALYLCASSSPGQGAITGELFFGEGSRLTVL.

The rearrangement uses TRBV9 and TRBJ2-1, with 13 bases that match TRBD2. Germline CDR1 reads SGDLS; CDR2 reads YYNGEE. The CDR3 runs to 15 residues. With 3 bases clipped from V and 5 bases from J, the junction kept 2 bases outside the gene matches. The CDR3 reads CASSAGLAGDNEQFF. CDR3 sequence (DNA): TGTGCCAGCAGCGCCGGACTAGCGGGAGACAATGAGCAGTTCTTC.

V is TRBV28 and J is TRBJ2-1, with 7 bases aligning to TRBD1. The CDR3 contains 14 residues. The germline gives CDR1 MDHEN, CDR2 SYDVKM. Trimming cost V 7 bases and J 8 bases; bases outside gene matches: 11. Here the CDR3 DNA reads TGTGCCAGCAAGCAAGGGGGCGCCGGGTATGAGCAGTTCTTC. Amino acid sequence: CASKQGGAGYEQFF.

The gene calls are TRBV9 and TRBJ2-1; 8 positions agree with TRBD1. J was trimmed by 5 bases and V by 3 bases; bases with no gene match: 4. Germline values: CDR1 SGDLS, CDR2 YYNGEE. The CDR3 runs to 14 residues. CDR3 region: CASSEAGGHNEQFF. CDR3 coding DNA: TGTGCCAGCAGCGAAGCAGGGGGCCACAATGAGCAGTTCTTC.

The rearrangement joins TRBV27 to TRBJ2-5; 12 bases map to TRBD2. Germline CDR1 MNHEY, CDR2 SMNVEV (reference sequence). The CDR3 runs to 16 residues. J gave up 4 bases and V 1 base, and 4 bases lay outside the gene matches. CDR3 DNA sequence: TGTGCCAGCAGTTTATTCCCTAGCGGGAGGGGAGAGACCCAGTACTTC. Translated, it gives CASSLFPSGRGETQYF.

This chain connects TRBV7-3 to TRBJ2-3, with D unresolved. The germline V gene has CDR1 SGHTA and CDR2 FQGTGA. CDR3 length: 16 residues. Trimming pared 4 bases from V and 4 bases from J, leaving 18 bases between. CDR3 DNA sequence: TGTGCCAGCAGCTCCTCTCGCCCCTCTAACTCAGATACGCAGTATTTT. It specifies CASSSSRPSNSDTQYF.

This clone was seen once. V is TRBV18 and J is TRBJ1-1; TRBD1 aligns across 7 bases. V lost 3 bases to trimming and J lost 1 base; unmatched junction nucleotides: 5. Germline V lookup: CDR1 KGHSH, CDR2 LQKENI. This CDR3 is built from 15 residues. CDR3 coding DNA: TGTGCCAGCTCACCGCGGGACAGTAGGAACACTGAAGCTTTCTTT. As protein: CASSPRDSRNTEAFF.

The chain joins TRBV19 to TRBJ2-1; 10 bases line up with TRBD2. V shed 5 bases, J shed 4 bases, and the junction held 8 bases outside the gene matches. Germline V gene sequence: CDR1 LNHDA, CDR2 SQIVND (reference sequence). The CDR3 covers 16 residues. CDR3 residues: CASSALSGGVYNEQFF. The CDR3 nucleotides read TGTGCCAGTAGTGCCTTGAGCGGGGGGGTTTACAATGAGCAGTTCTTC.

The V and J genes are TRBV6-5 and TRBJ2-7, with 9 positions matching TRBD1. Germline V gene lookup returns CDR1 MNHEY and CDR2 SVGAGI. Losses at the gene ends were 6 bases for V and 3 bases for J; bases not matched to a gene: 6. The CDR3 extends over 14 amino acids. CDR3 residues: CASSPRDRDYEQYF. The CDR3 region has the DNA TGTGCCAGCAGCCCCCGGGACAGGGACTACGAGCAGTACTTC.

This clone was detected a few times. The chain couples TRBV7-2 to TRBJ1-5, with 7 nucleotides matching TRBD1. The V segment lost 5 bases and the J segment 5 bases; nucleotides outside the gene matches: 3. CDR1 is SGHTA and CDR2 is FQGNSA in the germline V gene. CDR3 length equals 13 residues. The CDR3 bases are TGTGCCAGCAGCATCCAGGGGGATCAGCCCCAGCATTTT. Translation: CASSIQGDQPQHF.

There are a few counts of this clone. The chain combines TRBV4-3 with TRBJ1-1; maybe TRBD1 (5 bases). The V end lost 3 bases, the J end lost 5 bases, and 7 bases lay between the germline ends. Germline loops: CDR1 LGHNA, CDR2 YSLEER. This CDR3 has 12 residues. The CDR3 is CASSQGLTEAFF. Written as DNA, the CDR3 is TGCGCCAGCAGCCAGGGGCTTACTGAAGCTTTCTTT.

The chain uses TRBV7-9 and TRBJ2-7; 9 nucleotides agree with TRBD2. CDR3 length: 13 residues. Germline CDR1 is SEHNR and CDR2 is FQNEAQ (reference sequence). V shed 6 bases, J shed 2 bases, and the junction held 2 bases outside the gene matches. In DNA form, the CDR3 reads TGTGCCAGCAGGGCGGGAGGGCCCTACGAGCAGTACTTC. This sequence encodes CASRAGGPYEQYF.

This chain connects TRBV5-1 to TRBJ2-1; 10 bases fit TRBD2. The CDR3 contains 14 residues. Trimming at V came to 9 bases and at J to 8 bases, leaving 11 bases not matched to a gene. The germline CDR1 and CDR2 sequences are SGHRS and YFSETQ. CDR3 protein: CATSIAGGTDEQFF. Here the CDR3 DNA reads TGCGCCACTTCCATAGCGGGAGGAACCGATGAGCAGTTCTTC.

The chain links TRBV28 to TRBJ1-5, with D maybe TRBD1 (6 bases). The germline V gene has CDR1 MDHEN and CDR2 SYDVKM. Trimming removed 1 base from V and 0 bases from J, with 10 bases in between. This CDR3 has 16 residues. The CDR3 bases are TGTGCCAGCAGTTTATTCCGGACAGCTAGCAATCAGCCCCAGCATTTT. This sequence encodes CASSLFRTASNQPQHF.

The chain is built from TRBV2 and TRBJ1-4; weak D call: TRBD1 (5 bases). The V end lost 3 bases, the J end lost 10 bases, and 9 bases lay between the germline ends. Germline CDR1 is SNHLY and CDR2 is FYNNEI. This CDR3 has 12 amino acids. This chain's CDR3 is CASSDRGGKLFF. For the CDR3, the DNA is TGTGCCAGCAGTGACCGCGGGGGAAAACTGTTTTTT.

In this sample, this clone turned up a few times. J is TRBJ1-6 and V is TRBV2; perhaps TRBD1 as D (5 bases). Germline V gives CDR1 SNHLY, CDR2 FYNNEI. Trimming took off 6 bases at V and 4 bases at J, with 13 bases between the two ends. This CDR3 region has 15 residues. CDR3 amino acids: CASRGQGRYNSPLHF. In nucleotides, the CDR3 is TGTGCCAGCAGGGGCCAGGGTCGATATAATTCACCCCTCCACTTT.

The table lists this clone with a few counts. The CDR3: CASSPQDTYNEQFF. DNA for the CDR3: TGTGCCAGCAGCCCCCAGGACACCTACAATGAGCAGTTCTTC. The J gene is TRBJ2-1, the V gene TRBV7-3; D is perhaps TRBD1 (5 bases). This CDR3 is built from 14 residues. V was trimmed by 5 bases and J by 2 bases, leaving 10 bases between them. Germline V lookup: CDR1 SGHTA, CDR2 FQGTGA.

The chain recombines TRBV7-2 with TRBJ2-5, with 11 bases matching TRBD2. This CDR3 is 15 amino acids long. Germline CDR1 reads SGHTA; CDR2 reads FQGNSA. J was trimmed by 1 base and V by 5 bases; bases with no gene match: 3. Written as DNA, the CDR3 is TGTGCCAGCAGCCCTAGCGGGAGGAGCCAAGAGACCCAGTACTTC. Its protein product is CASSPSGRSQETQYF.

The chain employs TRBV5-5 and TRBJ1-1; a possible D gene is TRBD1 (6 bases). Trimming shortened V by 0 bases and J by 1 base, and 7 bases separated the two germline ends. The CDR3 has 14 amino acids. From germline, CDR1 is SGHKS and CDR2 YYEKEE (reference sequence). The CDR3 is CASSLEGQNTEAFF. As DNA, the CDR3 is TGTGCCAGCAGCTTGGAGGGACAGAACACTGAAGCTTTCTTT.

The chain has TRBV7-2 and TRBJ2-7; D gene unclear. V gave up 1 base and J gave up 11 bases, with 12 bases separating them. In germline, CDR1 is SGHTA, CDR2 FQGNSA. The CDR3 spans 12 residues. CDR3 in DNA: TGTGCCAGCAGCTTAGAGCGAGGCCGGAAGTACTTC. This sequence encodes CASSLERGRKYF.

The chain's CDR3 is CASSYSLLAKNIQYF. The CDR3, as DNA: TGTGCCAGCAGTTACTCCCTCCTAGCCAAAAACATTCAGTACTTC. This chain connects TRBV6-6 to TRBJ2-4; no clear D gene. Per the germline V gene, CDR1 is MNHNY and CDR2 is SVGAGI (reference sequence). Trimming removed 0 bases from V and 0 bases from J, with 6 bases in between. The CDR3 totals 15 residues.

The rearrangement uses TRBV29-1 and TRBJ2-3; the D gene is possibly TRBD1 (5 bases). This CDR3 has 13 residues. The germline V gene encodes CDR1 SQVTM and CDR2 ANQGSEA. V dropped 1 base and J dropped 2 bases, with 7 bases sitting between them. As DNA, the CDR3 is TGCAGCGTTGAAGGACAGATCACAGATACGCAGTATTTT. Amino acids: CSVEGQITDTQYF.